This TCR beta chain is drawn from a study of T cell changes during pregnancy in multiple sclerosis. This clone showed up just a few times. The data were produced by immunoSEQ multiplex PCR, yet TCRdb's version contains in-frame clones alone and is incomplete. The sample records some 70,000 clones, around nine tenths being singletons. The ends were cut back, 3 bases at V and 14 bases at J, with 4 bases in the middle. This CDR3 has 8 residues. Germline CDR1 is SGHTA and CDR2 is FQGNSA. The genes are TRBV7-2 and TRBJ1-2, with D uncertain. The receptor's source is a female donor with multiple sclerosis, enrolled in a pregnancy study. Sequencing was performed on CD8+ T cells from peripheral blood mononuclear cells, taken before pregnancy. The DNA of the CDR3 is TGTGCCAGCAGCTTTCTAACCTTC. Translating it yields CASSFLTF.